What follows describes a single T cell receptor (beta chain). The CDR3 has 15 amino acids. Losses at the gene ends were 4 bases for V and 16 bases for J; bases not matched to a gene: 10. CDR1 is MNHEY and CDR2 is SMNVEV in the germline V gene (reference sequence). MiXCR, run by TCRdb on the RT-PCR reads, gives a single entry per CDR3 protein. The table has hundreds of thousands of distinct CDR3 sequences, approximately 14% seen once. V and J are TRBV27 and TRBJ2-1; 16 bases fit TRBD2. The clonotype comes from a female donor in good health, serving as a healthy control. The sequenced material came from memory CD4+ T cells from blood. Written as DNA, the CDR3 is TGTGCCAGCAGTTCCTGGGGACTAGCGGGAGGGCCTGACTTCTTC. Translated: CASSSWGLAGGPDFF.